The 10 T cell receptor beta chains presented below share a single source sample, sequenced in a study of blood T cell repertoires in COVID-19. Profiled with immunoSEQ multiplex PCR; TCRdb holds only in-frame clones, not every one. This sample yields about 300,000 clones, of which about nine tenths are seen a single time; roughly 1.9% belongs to the top ten. The sample comprised peripheral blood. Receptors originate from a woman under 40 with COVID-19, enrolled during active disease.

This sequence joins TRBV7-6 and TRBJ1-1; 11 bases align to TRBD1. Germline values: CDR1 SGHVS, CDR2 FNYEAQ. With V trimmed by 3 bases and J by 11 bases, 8 bases remained unmatched. This CDR3 contains 14 residues. CDR3 in DNA: TGTGCCAGCAGCTTTAGAGGACAGGGGGCGCCTGCTTTCTTT. This sequence encodes CASSFRGQGAPAFF.

This clone was seen only once. The chain links TRBV6-2 or TRBV6-3 to TRBJ2-7; TRBD2 aligns across 10 bases. CDR1 is MNHEY and CDR2 is SVGEGT in the germline V gene. J lost 6 bases, V lost 0 bases, and 2 bases had no gene match. The CDR3 runs to 14 residues. The CDR3 loop reads CASSYSSGGAEQYV. For the CDR3, the DNA is TGTGCCAGCAGTTACTCGAGCGGGGGGGCCGAGCAGTACGTC.

The chain joins TRBV7-9 to TRBJ1-3; possibly TRBD1 for D (6 bases). The germline CDR1 and CDR2 sequences are SEHNR and FQNEAQ (reference sequence). This CDR3 contains 15 residues. V was clipped by 5 bases and J by 1 base, with 12 bases between them. CDR3 loop: CASSPGQFSGNTIYF. CDR3 sequence (DNA): TGTGCCAGCAGCCCCGGACAGTTTTCTGGAAACACCATATATTTT.

This clone has just one count. The V call is TRBV5-4, the J call TRBJ2-7; the D gene is possibly TRBD1 (6 bases). The CDR3 has 14 amino acids. Germline CDR1 and CDR2: SGHNT and YYREEE (reference sequence). V gave up 3 bases and J gave up 6 bases, with 16 bases separating them. CDR3 region: CASSSKGVGGEQYF. CDR3 coding DNA: TGTGCCAGCAGCTCCAAGGGTGTAGGGGGCGAGCAGTACTTC.

This sequence joins TRBV28 and TRBJ1-4; 7 nucleotides align to TRBD1. The CDR3 is 14 amino acids. Germline CDR1 and CDR2: MDHEN and SYDVKM. The V and J ends lost 6 bases and 2 bases, in that order; junction bases with no gene match: 3. The CDR3 sequence is CASRRGHTNEKLFF. CDR3 in DNA: TGTGCCAGCAGGAGGGGGCACACTAATGAAAAACTGTTTTTT. The full variable domain, rest sourced from reference TRBV28 and TRBJ1-4, is DVKVTQSSRYLVKRTGEKVFLECVQDMDHENMFWYRQDPGLGLRLIYFSYDVKMKEKGDIPEGYSVSREKKERFSLILESASTNQTSMYLCASRRGHTNEKLFFGSGTQLSVL.

The rearrangement links TRBV9 to TRBJ2-2; tentative D call: TRBD1 (7 bases). Germline V gene lookup returns CDR1 SGDLS and CDR2 YYNGEE. Trimming removed 5 bases from V and 6 bases from J, with 14 bases in between. The CDR3 totals 14 residues. The CDR3 loop reads CASSGGGFAGELFF. CDR3 coding DNA: TGTGCCAGCAGTGGAGGGGGCTTCGCCGGGGAGCTGTTTTTT.

The J gene is TRBJ1-1, the V gene TRBV4-1, with 7 positions matching TRBD1. Trimming removed 2 bases from V and 5 bases from J; junction bases left unmatched: 11. The CDR3 is 16 amino acids. The germline CDR1 and CDR2 sequences are MGHRA and YSYEKL. The CDR3 sequence is CASSQYRRTGWTEAFF. DNA for the CDR3: TGCGCCAGCAGCCAATACCGACGGACAGGATGGACTGAAGCTTTCTTT.

This clone appeared a single time. The rearrangement uses TRBV2 and TRBJ1-1; D is ambiguous. V lost 3 bases and J 0 bases, leaving 8 bases between the germline ends. Germline V gene lookup returns CDR1 SNHLY and CDR2 FYNNEI. The CDR3 sequence is 14 residues long. This CDR3 is CASSDRQLNTEAFF. As DNA, the CDR3 is TGTGCCAGCAGTGACCGCCAGTTGAACACTGAAGCTTTCTTT. Using reference TRBV2 and TRBJ1-1 for the parts outside the CDR3, the full variable domain is EPEVTQTPSHQVTQMGQEVILRCVPISNHLYFYWYRQILGQKVEFLVSFYNNEISEKSEIFDDQFSVERPDGSNFTLKIRSTKLEDSAMYFCASSDRQLNTEAFFGQGTRLTVV.

The chain carries TRBV28 and TRBJ1-3; 8 bases agree with TRBD1. J gave up 2 bases and V 6 bases, and 3 bases lay outside the gene matches. This CDR3 region has 14 residues. Germline V gives CDR1 MDHEN, CDR2 SYDVKM. The DNA for the CDR3 is TGTGCCAGCAGACAGGGGGGAACTGGAAACACCATATATTTT. This codes for CASRQGGTGNTIYF.

The chain employs TRBV5-4 and TRBJ1-1; the D is unclear. Germline lookup yields CDR1 SGHNT and CDR2 YYREEE (reference sequence). V was pared by 2 bases and J by 0 bases, with 14 bases between. This CDR3 region has 16 residues. The CDR3 reads CASSFGPRNLNTEAFF. The CDR3 DNA is TGTGCCAGCAGCTTTGGCCCGAGGAACCTGAACACTGAAGCTTTCTTT.